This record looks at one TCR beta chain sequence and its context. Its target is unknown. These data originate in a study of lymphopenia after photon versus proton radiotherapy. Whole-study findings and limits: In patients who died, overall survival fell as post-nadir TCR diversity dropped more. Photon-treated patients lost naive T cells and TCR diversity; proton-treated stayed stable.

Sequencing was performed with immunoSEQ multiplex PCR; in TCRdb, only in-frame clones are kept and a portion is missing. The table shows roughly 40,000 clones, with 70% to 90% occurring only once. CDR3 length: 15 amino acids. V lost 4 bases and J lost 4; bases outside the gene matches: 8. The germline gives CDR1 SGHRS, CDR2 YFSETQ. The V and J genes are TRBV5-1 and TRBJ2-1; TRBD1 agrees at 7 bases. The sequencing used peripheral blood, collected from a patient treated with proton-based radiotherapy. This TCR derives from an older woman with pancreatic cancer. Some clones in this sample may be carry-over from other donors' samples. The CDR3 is CASSPTGFQYNEQFF. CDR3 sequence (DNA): TGCGCCAGCAGCCCGACAGGGTTTCAGTACAATGAGCAGTTCTTC.